This paragraph covers one T cell receptor (beta chain) sequence. Trimming at V came to 7 bases and at J to 1 base, leaving 12 bases not matched to a gene. The V gene's germline CDR1 is MNHEY and CDR2 SMNVEV (reference sequence). CDR3 length: 17 amino acids. The data originate from a study of blood T cell repertoires in COVID-19. The wider study: Sources were T cells, B-cell-depleted T cells, or PBMCs; the material itself was cDNA or gDNA.

Only in-frame clones appear in the TCRdb table, and some are missing; sequencing was by immunoSEQ multiplex PCR. The table lists some 200,000 clones, about 86% of them singletons, with approximately 15% in the top ten. The TCR originated in a man between 25 and 39 years old with active or convalescent COVID-19. The sample was peripheral blood. The chain recombines TRBV27 with TRBJ2-4, with TRBD2 matching 8 bases. The CDR3 region has the DNA TGTGCCAGCAACTCGGGAGGGCCTGGGACGGCCAAAAACATTCAGTACTTC. It specifies CASNSGGPGTAKNIQYF.